This T cell receptor beta chain was recorded in a study of vaccination effects on CD4 cells after COVID-19. V lost 8 bases and J lost 7, with 20 bases in between. CDR3 length: 14 amino acids. In germline, CDR1 is MNHEY, CDR2 SVGAGI. As to this clone: Its antigen remains unknown.

The table came from immunoSEQ multiplex PCR; TCRdb's copy has only in-frame clones and leaves some out. The sample lists some 15,000 clones; about two thirds were seen once. Before any sequencing was done, the ViraFEST assay used viral peptide pools to expand antigen-specific CD4+ T cells. Isolation of CD4+ T cells took place after less than twelve days of culture. Two-dose BNT162b2 or mRNA-1273 vaccination was given to participants. IL-2 at 9 to 10 IU/ml and peptides at 7.5 to 10 ug/ml were added to cultured PBMC, around 2 million per well. The chain uses TRBV6-5 and TRBJ1-2; a weak D match, TRBD1 (6 bases). This receptor was taken from a human donor who received a COVID-19 vaccine. Here the sequenced sample was CD4+ T cells from PBMCs cultured with SARS-CoV-2 spike peptides, taken after COVID-19 vaccination. CDR3 nucleotides: TGTGCCAGCGGCCAGGGGACGGTGGGCTCTGGCTACACCTTC. Translating gives CASGQGTVGSGYTF.